Reported below is one TCR beta chain. This sample is drawn from a study of T cell changes during pregnancy in multiple sclerosis. CDR1 and CDR2 (germline): SGHRS, YFSETQ. The CDR3 spans 17 residues. With 0 bases removed from V and 0 bases from J, the gap between germline ends came to 13 bases. TCRdb's table, derived via immunoSEQ multiplex PCR, lists solely in-frame clones and lacks some. Found here are roughly 39,000 clones, around 91% of them singletons; the top ten hold around 0.78%. The sequence came from a female donor with multiple sclerosis, enrolled in a pregnancy study. This sequence joins TRBV5-1 and TRBJ2-1, with D perhaps matching TRBD2 (6 bases). Sequenced material: CD4+ T cells from peripheral blood mononuclear cells, taken before pregnancy. The CDR3 spells CASSLGGDLSSYNEQFF. Here the CDR3 DNA reads TGCGCCAGCAGCTTGGGGGGGGACTTGAGCTCCTACAATGAGCAGTTCTTC.